Reported below is one T cell receptor beta chain. Its antigen target is currently unknown. No much larger clone exists at a distance of one base, and base qualities are not known. These data are taken from a study of persistence of HIV-infected CD4 T cells (dated by TCRdb to the early 2020s). Study-level background: The study isolated CMV- and HIV-1 Gag-responding CD4+ T cells from ART-treated individuals to examine antigen-driven clonal expansion of HIV-1-infected cells. Participants had been on suppressive ART for a median of roughly eight years. Peripheral blood samples of up to about 200 mL were collected at multiple time points, except for two participants, who underwent leukapheresis at a single time point. The clonality of all cells in each sorted population was measured by TCRbeta sequencing, and the clonality of infected cells was measured by proviral sequencing. For the TCR cluster analysis across participants, eight or nine participants were included for CMV and more than 5 participants for Gag.

The sample's treatment or condition label, in plain terms: suppressive antiretroviral therapy. Lysates of CMV-infected fibroblasts were used at 10 ug/mL for cell stimulation. Memory CD4+ T cells that did not respond, being CD40L-negative, CD69-negative and CD45RO-high, were sorted as memory populations depleted of antigen-responding cells. Participants were HIV-1-infected adults who started suppressive ART during chronic infection. For at least 4 years, the participants' plasma HIV-1 RNA had been undetectable, below 50 copies/mL. To be included, a participant needed positive CMV serology and a CD4+ T cell count above 400 cells/uL. Before stimulation, PBMCs were isolated using density centrifugation and then depleted of CD8+ T cells. CD8-depleted PBMCs were stimulated for approximately 18 hours with anti-CD28/CD49d costimulation, CD40-blocking antibody and enfuvirtide to prevent new infections. Cells were sorted on a Beckman Coulter MoFlo Legacy or XDP sorter, with propidium iodide excluding dead cells. Genomic DNA was extracted using the QIAamp DNA Mini Kit for samples with more than one million cells and using the Quick-DNA Microprep Kit for all other samples.

Study-level results and caveats: TCRbeta richness in CMV- and Gag-responding cells was significantly lower than in anti-CD3/anti-CD28-responding cells; CMV-responding cells had higher oligoclonality than CD3/CD28-stimulated and Gag-responding cells. Bulk TCR analyses could not be restricted to the rare CMV-responding cells that actually carried HIV-1 proviruses. A correlation was observed between TCR oligoclonality and proviral oligoclonality within the same sorted populations. Degenerate expanded CDR3beta sequences were enriched in antigen-responding cells, suggesting convergent selection of CD4+ responses to CMV and Gag. Only a small number of individuals took part in the study, and the range of antigens tested was limited.

The CDR3 spans 15 residues, from the cysteine through the phenylalanine. The kept DNA is CDR3 alone, 45 bases in frame from the first base. Cut back by 4 bases and 2 bases, the V and J ends lie 14 bases apart. As encoded in the germline V gene, CDR1 is MGHDK while CDR2 is SYGVNS. The immunoSEQ hsTCRB assay version 4, run in survey mode, was used to sequence TCRbeta repertoires from genomic DNA. For TCRbeta sequencing, genomic DNA was diluted to about 9.5 ng/uL, and up to about 1 ug was used per sample. As for how the authors treated the data: TCRbeta data analysis was done in ImmunoSeq Analyzer 3.0, and diversity was calculated on productive nucleotide rearrangements. The improved Chao index was used to estimate lower-bound TCR diversity, and the Gini coefficient was used to estimate clonality using the Immunarch R package. Different nucleotide rearrangements encoding the same CDR3beta amino acid sequence were treated as distinct clonotypes. Differential abundance analysis found TCRbeta sequences that were significantly enriched in antigen-responding cells compared with anti-CD3/anti-CD28-activated cells. GLIPH2 grouped TCRs by predicted peptide-MHC specificity, both within each participant and across combined participant data sets. Drawn from immuneACCESS, this table holds only the in-frame rearrangements with V and J called that TCRdb kept. Clones are partly lost; checked studies trace under half to an unresolved V gene and leave the rest unexplained. That table gives V, J and clone size, and the DNA gave D and trimming. The sample yields about 28,000 clones; approximately 80% were counted once. The ten largest clones add up to over 0.8% of the sample.

This receptor was identified in an adult woman with HIV who was CMV-seropositive. This specimen was CD4+ T cells sorted from PBMCs after 18-hour stimulation, taken from a patient who received antiretroviral therapy. The cell subset or site label, read with the paper, signifies: CD40L-CD69- CD45RO-high memory CD4 T cells not responding to CMV lysate. The chain employs TRBV25-1 and TRBJ1-2, and TRBD1 may be the D gene, going by 5 matching bases. CDR3 protein: CASSAGPPANYGYTF. Here is the DNA: TGTGCCAGCAGTGCGGGACCCCCGGCAAACTATGGCTACACCTTC.